This record looks at one T cell receptor beta chain sequence and its context. Germline CDR1 reads MNHNS; CDR2 reads SASEGT. CDR3 size: 17 residues. With 4 bases clipped from V and 3 bases from J, the junction kept 10 bases outside the gene matches. The record originates from a study of CD4 and CD8 cells across lung adenocarcinoma regions. TCRdb reprocessed the PCR reads with MiXCR, giving one entry per CDR3 protein. The repertoire holds 3,500 or so distinct CDR3 sequences, with 45% to 60% as singletons. Localized lung adenocarcinoma, a non-small cell lung cancer, affected the donors. The V gene is TRBV6-1, the J gene TRBJ2-5; 11 bases fit TRBD2. Sequencing was performed on CD4+ T cells from the center of a lung tumor. The clonotype originates from a female donor with lung adenocarcinoma. The CD4 and CD8 labels of this study may be unreliable. The DNA of the CDR3 is TGTGCCAGCAGTGTTAAGCCTGGGACTAGCGGAAAAGAGACCCAGTACTTC. Protein product: CASSVKPGTSGKETQYF.